This T cell receptor (beta chain) was identified during a study of blood T cell repertoires in COVID-19. At the level of the study: Material from acute and convalescent COVID-19 was sourced from the United States, Italy and Spain. T cells, B-cell-depleted T cells, or PBMCs provided the cDNA or gDNA that served as material.

Study members were between about 18 and 89 years old and lived in over 20 US regions. Cohort allocation depended upon clinical history that participants reported. Germline trimming cut 2 bases from V and 5 bases from J; bases unmatched to any gene: 8. Per germline, CDR1 MNHEY and CDR2 SVGEGT. CDR3 length: 15 residues. Sequencing used immunoSEQ multiplex PCR; TCRdb keeps in-frame clones, though not all of them. Of 350,000 to 550,000 clones in the sample, around nine tenths were seen once. This chain connects TRBV6-2 or TRBV6-3 to TRBJ2-7; 8 nucleotides agree with TRBD1. Sequencing was performed on PBMCs or T cells enriched from blood (not recorded which). The source is a woman under 30 with acute COVID-19. The CDR3 DNA reads TGTGCCAGCAGTTACCACCAAACAGGGGGTCACGAGCAGTACTTC. Translation gives CASSYHQTGGHEQYF.